This entry concerns a single T cell receptor beta chain. CDR1 and CDR2 (germline): SGHTA, FQGNSA. CDR3 size: 13 residues. Trimming shortened V by 5 bases and J by 5 bases, and 12 bases separated the two germline ends. The sample originates from a study of T cells after somatic rescue of genetic block. Repertoires were generated with immunoSEQ multiplex PCR, while TCRdb's copy carries only in-frame clones and drops some. In the table there are 10,000 or so clones, about 76% of which are singletons. The receptor's source is a boy between 10 and 17 years old. The J gene is TRBJ2-5, the V gene TRBV7-2, with D tentatively TRBD2 (5 bases). The specimen sequenced was peripheral blood mononuclear cells (PBMCs). Written as DNA, the CDR3 is TGTGCCAGCAGCCCCCGGGTAGCGGAGACCCAGTACTTC. It yields the protein CASSPRVAETQYF.